This passage covers 4 T cell receptor beta chains from one sample sequenced in a study of cytomegalovirus exposure and HLA in healthy donors. Primers included in the PCR were 60 Vbeta and 13 Jbeta primers. Profiling relied on immunoSEQ multiplex PCR, and the TCRdb table lists in-frame clones only, not all of them. The sample includes around 200,000 clones, roughly 70% of them seen just once. Material: PBMCs. Receptor source: a man between 35 and 55 years old in good health and CMV-seropositive.

The DNA for the CDR3 is TGCGCCAGCAGCTTGCCTAGCAACGAGCAGTACTTC. Amino acid sequence: CASSLPSNEQYF. This rearrangement joins TRBV5-1 to TRBJ2-7; maybe TRBD2 (5 bases). CDR1 is SGHRS, CDR2 YFSETQ, per germline. V was pared by 1 base and J by 5 bases, with 7 bases between. CDR3 size: 12 residues.

The rearrangement joins TRBV2 to TRBJ2-5; 8 bases map to TRBD1. The DNA end is more similar to TRBJ2-7, so the J call may be wrong. Germline V gives CDR1 SNHLY, CDR2 FYNNEI. CDR3 size: 14 residues. The CDR3 reads CASSIDRGAYEQYF. For the CDR3, the DNA is TGTGCCAGCAGTATAGACAGGGGAGCCTACGAGCAGTACTTC.

V is TRBV2 and J is TRBJ2-1, with 8 bases that match TRBD2. Looked up from germline, CDR1 is SNHLY and CDR2 is FYNNEI. This CDR3 has 14 residues. The V gene end was trimmed by 6 bases and the J gene end by 6 bases; junction bases not matched to a gene: 7. In DNA, the CDR3 is TGTGCCAGCAGGCTCCGGGGGGGGGCCAATGAGCAGTTCTTC. It is translated as CASRLRGGANEQFF. Full variable domain (outside the CDR3, taken from reference TRBV2 and TRBJ2-1): EPEVTQTPSHQVTQMGQEVILRCVPISNHLYFYWYRQILGQKVEFLVSFYNNEISEKSEIFDDQFSVERPDGSNFTLKIRSTKLEDSAMYFCASRLRGGANEQFFGPGTRLTVL.

This CDR3 is CASSQARTGGITDTQYF. The CDR3, as DNA: TGCGCCAGCAGCCAAGCCCGGACAGGGGGCATCACAGATACGCAGTATTTT. The V and J genes are TRBV4-3 and TRBJ2-3; 11 bases fit TRBD1. The V segment lost 1 base and the J segment 2 bases; nucleotides outside the gene matches: 5. The CDR3 loop spans 17 amino acids. From germline, CDR1 is LGHNA and CDR2 YSLEER.